This T cell receptor (beta chain) was identified in a study of tumor and adjacent non-tumor tissue in lung cancer. Study-level background: There were 11 to 13 adenocarcinoma, a couple of squamous cell carcinoma and 1 small cell lung cancer cases. Findings and limits, study-wide: Compared with tumor, normal lung showed significantly lower TCR diversity. Top 100 clones took a larger repertoire share in normal lung.

A modified ARM-PCR protocol with three rounds of nested PCR amplified TCRbeta. TCRdb redid the calling of the multiplex PCR reads with MiXCR, one entry per CDR3 protein. In the table there are roughly 70,000 distinct CDR3 sequences, around three quarters of which are singletons. RNA was extracted from bulk tissue without any cell sorting. Newly diagnosed lung cancer patients had thoracic surgery in China, August–late 2014, without prior chemotherapy. Remarks on this clonotype: Its antigen is not identified. The junction and the germline gene differ at one end; a read error may be behind it.

The sample comprised lung tumor tissue. This receptor was taken from a man between 60 and 75 years old with non-small cell lung cancer.

The CDR3, as DNA: TGTGCCAGCAGTGGAGCGGGGGGTAAAACCGGGGAGCTATTTTTT. Amino acids: CASSGAGGKTGELFF. The V and J genes are TRBV6-5 and TRBJ2-2; 9 nucleotides agree with TRBD2. CDR1 and CDR2 from the germline V gene are MNHEY and SVGAGI. The CDR3 loop spans 15 amino acids.